Listed below are T cell receptor beta chains from one sample, sequenced in a study of cytomegalovirus exposure and HLA in healthy donors. Method: immunoSEQ multiplex PCR; TCRdb's copy keeps in-frame clones and lacks some. The sample has approximately 88,000 clones, around 81% seen once. Sequenced sample: PBMCs. Receptors originate from a man younger than 35 in good health and CMV-seronegative. CDR3s include the opening cysteine and the closing phenylalanine or tryptophan. D genes are given only for firm matches. The size field is filled for only some rows; it gives once, few, many or a size class.

>TRBJ2-5|NA|NA|TRBV7-2
TGTGCCAGCAGCTTAGGCGGCCAAGAGACCCAGTACTTC
CASSLGGQETQYF
>TRBJ1-4|NA|NA|TRBV27
TGTGCCAGCAGTTCCCAAAGGGGGGAAAAACTGTTTTTT
CASSSQRGEKLFF
>TRBJ1-4|NA|NA|TRBV18
TGTGCCAGCTCTTCCATGCTCGGCGGAACAAATGAAAAACTGTTTTTT
CASSSMLGGTNEKLFF
>TRBJ2-7|TRBD2|few|TRBV10-1
TGCGCCAGCAGGGGGCTAGCGGGGGAAAACTACGAGCAGTACTTC
CASRGLAGENYEQYF
>TRBJ2-7|NA|NA|TRBV5-1
TGCGCCAGCAGCTTTAAAGCGGACTCCACCTACGAGCAGTACTTC
CASSFKADSTYEQYF
>TRBJ2-5|TRBD2|once|TRBV5-1
TGCGCCAGCAGCGGGTTTGGGACTAGCGGTGAGACCCAGTACTTC
CASSGFGTSGETQYF
>TRBJ2-3|NA|NA|TRBV5-1
TGCGCCAGCAGCTTGGGGCGGGGCACAGATACGCAGTATTTT
CASSLGRGTDTQYF
>TRBJ2-7|TRBD1|NA|TRBV7-8
TGTGCCAGCAGCTTCGACCGGGACAGCTTCTCCTACGAGCAGTACTTC
CASSFDRDSFSYEQYF
>TRBJ2-7|TRBD1|NA|TRBV2
TGTGCCAGCAGAGAGGGACAGGGGGAGTCCTACGAGCAGTACTTC
CASREGQGESYEQYF
>TRBJ1-1|NA|NA|TRBV14
TGTGCCAGCAGCCAAGAAGAATTGAGGGAGAGGACTGAAGCTTTCTTT
CASSQEELRERTEAFF
>TRBJ1-4|NA|once|TRBV2
TGTGCCAGCAGCCGAAATTCGGTGAGAAATGAAAAACTGTTTTTT
CASSRNSVRNEKLFF
>TRBJ2-7|TRBD1|NA|TRBV4-1
TGCGCCAGCAGCCAAGTTGGGACAGGAATGTACGAGCAGTACTTC
CASSQVGTGMYEQYF
>TRBJ1-2|NA|NA|TRBV5-6
TGTGCCAGCAGCTCTCAGGGGATCTATGGCTACACCTTC
CASSSQGIYGYTF
>TRBJ1-1|TRBD1|NA|TRBV7-9
TGTGCCAGCAGCGTACAGGGGGTTGGGACTGAAGCTTTCTTT
CASSVQGVGTEAFF
>TRBJ1-2|TRBD1|NA|TRBV2
TGTGCCAGCAATGGACAGGGGGCGTATGGCTACACCTTC
CASNGQGAYGYTF
>TRBJ1-2|TRBD1|NA|TRBV19
TGTGCCAGTAGTATCTGGGGACAGCCTACTAACTATGGCTACACCTTC
CASSIWGQPTNYGYTF